One and the same sample provided the 26 T cell receptor beta chains below, sequenced in a study of cytomegalovirus exposure and HLA in healthy donors. Generated by immunoSEQ multiplex PCR, the TCRdb table keeps only in-frame clones and is missing some. The table shows tens of thousands of clones, with 96% occurring only once. The specimen was PBMCs. These receptors originate from a woman aged 18-29 years in good health and CMV-seropositive.

V and J are TRBV29-1 and TRBJ1-4; D perhaps matches TRBD1 (6 bases). Germline CDR1 SQVTM, CDR2 ANQGSEA. The CDR3 loop spans 12 amino acids. Deletions cut 3 bases from V and 7 bases from J, with 9 bases between. CDR3 sequence reads: CSVEGHREKLFF. The DNA of the CDR3 is TGCAGCGTTGAGGGACACCGTGAAAAACTGTTTTTT.

The chain recombines TRBV4-3 with TRBJ2-7; D ambiguous. Germline V lookup: CDR1 LGHNA, CDR2 YSLEER. Trimming cost V 0 bases and J 1 base, with 10 bases left between them. The CDR3 is made up of 15 amino acids. The CDR3 sequence: CASSQDRERSYEQYF. The DNA of the CDR3 is TGCGCCAGCAGCCAAGATCGAGAGAGATCCTACGAGCAGTACTTC.

The chain links TRBV10-2 to TRBJ2-3; D is unresolved. The length of the CDR3 is 11 residues. CDR1 WSHSY and CDR2 SAAADI come from the germline V gene. V was pared by 8 bases and J by 3 bases, with 6 bases between. CDR3 protein: CASGDTDTQYF. CDR3 in DNA: TGCGCCAGCGGAGATACAGATACGCAGTATTTT.

V usage is TRBV4-1 and J usage is TRBJ1-2, with 9 bases fitting TRBD1. This CDR3 contains 15 residues. CDR1 MGHRA and CDR2 YSYEKL come from the germline V gene. Losses at the gene ends were 3 bases for V and 3 bases for J; bases not matched to a gene: 5. The CDR3 loop reads CASSHTTGGHYGYTF. CDR3 bases: TGCGCCAGCAGCCATACGACAGGGGGTCACTATGGCTACACCTTC.

The gene calls are TRBV2 and TRBJ2-1; D may be TRBD2 (7 bases). In germline, CDR1 is SNHLY, CDR2 FYNNEI. V shed 6 bases and J shed 3 bases, with 15 bases lying between them. CDR3 length: 15 residues. CDR3 nucleotides: TGTGCCAGCAGGAAAGGGGGGGAGTTCTACAATGAGCAGTTCTTC. The encoded protein is CASRKGGEFYNEQFF.

The rearrangement uses TRBV5-6 and TRBJ1-4, with D unclear. Between the trimmed V and J ends, which lost 4 bases and 6 bases, there was a span of 13 bases. CDR3 length equals 14 residues. From germline, CDR1 is SGHDT and CDR2 YYEEEE. CDR3 DNA: TGTGCCAGCAGCCCGGGGATGACGGATGAAAAACTGTTTTTT. It specifies CASSPGMTDEKLFF.

This chain links TRBV19 with TRBJ2-7; tentatively, D is TRBD1 (8 bases). With 8 bases removed from V and 4 bases from J, the gap between germline ends came to 21 bases. The germline V gene has CDR1 LNHDA and CDR2 SQIVND (reference sequence). The CDR3 extends over 15 amino acids. The CDR3 spells CASRAGAGGAYEQYF. CDR3 DNA sequence: TGTGCCAGTCGGGCGGGGGCAGGGGGCGCGTACGAGCAGTACTTC.

V is TRBV5-4 and J is TRBJ2-3; 9 bases agree with TRBD1. The CDR3 has 17 amino acids. The germline V gene has CDR1 SGHNT and CDR2 YYREEE (reference sequence). Losses at the gene ends were 2 bases for V and 2 bases for J; bases not matched to a gene: 9. The CDR3 sequence is CASSFFVGTGLTDTQYF. CDR3 nucleotide sequence: TGTGCCAGCAGCTTTTTCGTTGGGACAGGGCTCACAGATACGCAGTATTTT.

The V gene is TRBV9, the J gene TRBJ1-3; D uncertain. The V end lost 0 bases, the J end lost 2 bases, and 12 bases lay between the germline ends. Germline V gene lookup returns CDR1 SGDLS and CDR2 YYNGEE. This CDR3 spans 16 amino acids. The DNA for the CDR3 is TGTGCCAGCAGCGTAGGGGTTAGGACTGCTGGAAACACCATATATTTT. Translation: CASSVGVRTAGNTIYF.

The chain joins TRBV5-1 to TRBJ2-7; weak D call: TRBD2 (5 bases). In germline, CDR1 is SGHRS, CDR2 YFSETQ. CDR3 length equals 14 residues. V lost 4 bases and J 3 bases, leaving 14 bases between the germline ends. The CDR3 region has the DNA TGCGCCAGCAGCGCCCTCGGGGAAGGCTACGAGCAGTACTTC. The encoded protein is CASSALGEGYEQYF.

This rearrangement joins TRBV10-3 to TRBJ2-1; 7 nucleotides line up with TRBD2. The V gene's germline CDR1 is ENHRY and CDR2 SYGVKD. The CDR3 has 15 residues. V shed 0 bases, J shed 5 bases, and the junction held 4 bases outside the gene matches. CDR3: CAISESILADNEQFF. CDR3 DNA sequence: TGTGCCATCAGTGAGTCGATCCTAGCGGACAATGAGCAGTTCTTC.

This clone was seen a single time. The chain links TRBV7-8 to TRBJ2-5; 10 bases map to TRBD2. The germline CDR1 and CDR2 sequences are SGHVS and FQNEAQ. The ends lost 4 bases at V and 7 bases at J; junction bases unmatched: 15. The CDR3 has 17 amino acids. DNA for the CDR3: TGTGCCAGCAGCTCCTGGACTAGCGGAGATGGGTATGTGACCCAGTACTTC. This encodes CASSSWTSGDGYVTQYF. Combining the CDR3 with reference TRBV7-8 and TRBJ2-5 gives the whole variable domain GAGVSQSPRYKVAKRGQDVALRCDPISGHVSLFWYQQALGQGPEFLTYFQNEAQLDKSGLPSDRFFAERPEGSVSTLKIQRTQQEDSAVYLCASSSWTSGDGYVTQYFGPGTRLLVL.

The J gene is TRBJ1-4, the V gene TRBV6-5; 7 bases map to TRBD1. V was pared by 6 bases and J by 3 bases, with 4 bases of the junction left unmatched. The CDR3 covers 14 residues. CDR1 MNHEY and CDR2 SVGAGI come from the germline V gene. The CDR3 loop reads CASRTGSANEKLFF. CDR3 DNA sequence: TGTGCCAGCAGGACAGGGTCGGCTAATGAAAAACTGTTTTTT.

The chain combines TRBV5-8 with TRBJ2-5; D gene uncertain. This CDR3 spans 14 amino acids. Per the germline V gene, CDR1 is SGHTS and CDR2 is YDEGEE. Trimming pared 7 bases from V and 5 bases from J, leaving 18 bases between. The CDR3, as DNA: TGTGCCAGCGGCGGAGCGATTGTCGCGGAGACCCAGTACTTC. Translating gives CASGGAIVAETQYF.

The chain couples TRBV6-4 to TRBJ2-1; the match to TRBD1 covers 11 bases. V was pared by 0 bases and J by 6 bases, with 1 base of the junction left unmatched. The CDR3 runs 15 residues. Looked up from germline, CDR1 is MRHNA and CDR2 is SNTAGT. The CDR3 here is CASSDSGTGGNEQFF. The CDR3 DNA is TGTGCCAGCAGTGACTCCGGGACAGGGGGCAATGAGCAGTTCTTC.

The rearrangement uses TRBV19 and TRBJ1-1; 7 nucleotides match TRBD1. V gave up 4 bases and J gave up 5 bases; unmatched junction bases: 4. This CDR3 has 13 amino acids. Germline V gene lookup returns CDR1 LNHDA and CDR2 SQIVND (reference sequence). CDR3 sequence reads: CASSTGGYTEAFF. The CDR3 DNA is TGTGCCAGTAGTACAGGGGGGTATACTGAAGCTTTCTTT.

The chain's CDR3 is CASSNTDRRIAKNIQYF. CDR3 DNA sequence: TGTGCCAGCAGCAACACAGACAGGAGAATAGCCAAAAACATTCAGTACTTC. This chain connects TRBV21-1 to TRBJ2-4; the D call TRBD1 from the table was never checked on the DNA. TRBV21-1 is a known pseudogene. The CDR3 contains 17 residues.

The chain links TRBV19 to TRBJ1-4; D is undetermined. CDR1 and CDR2 from the germline V gene are LNHDA and SQIVND (reference sequence). The ends were cut back, 3 bases at V and 5 bases at J, with 13 bases in the middle. The CDR3 has 15 residues. Here the CDR3 reads CASSMRSRGNEKLFF. The DNA of the CDR3 is TGTGCCAGTAGTATGAGGTCAAGAGGGAATGAAAAACTGTTTTTT.

The chain couples TRBV7-9 to TRBJ1-1; D is possibly TRBD1 (6 bases). Germline V lookup: CDR1 SEHNR, CDR2 FQNEAQ (reference sequence). The CDR3 contains 15 residues. V lost 1 base and J lost 7, with 16 bases in between. The CDR3 bases are TGTGCCAGCAGCTTAGGGGTGGACAGAGCCCTTGAAGCTTTCTTT. Its translation: CASSLGVDRALEAFF. The entire variable domain, with the rest obtained from reference TRBV7-9 and TRBJ1-1, is as follows: DTGVSQNPRHKITKRGQNVTFRCDPISEHNRLYWYRQTLGQGPEFLTYFQNEAQLEKSRLLSDRFSAERPKGSFSTLEIQRTEQGDSAMYLCASSLGVDRALEAFFGQGTRLTVV.

The chain carries TRBV5-1 and TRBJ2-1; TRBD2 is a possible D gene (5 bases). The V gene's germline CDR1 is SGHRS and CDR2 YFSETQ. V was pared by 2 bases and J by 6 bases, with 24 bases between. The CDR3 loop spans 18 amino acids. The CDR3 sequence is CASSFLKVAHPPGNEQFF. The DNA for the CDR3 is TGCGCCAGCAGCTTCCTCAAAGTAGCGCACCCCCCGGGCAATGAGCAGTTCTTC. The entire variable domain, with the rest obtained from reference TRBV5-1 and TRBJ2-1, is as follows: KAGVTQTPRYLIKTRGQQVTLSCSPISGHRSVSWYQQTPGQGLQFLFEYFSETQRNKGNFPGRFSGRQFSNSRSEMNVSTLELGDSALYLCASSFLKVAHPPGNEQFFGPGTRLTVL.

The rearrangement joins TRBV28 to TRBJ2-1; D remains unclear. The CDR3 runs to 11 residues. V was trimmed by 6 bases and J by 12 bases, leaving 12 bases between them. The germline V gene encodes CDR1 MDHEN and CDR2 SYDVKM. CDR3 bases: TGTGCCAGCAGCTCTGTAGCTGCGCAGTTCTTC. Protein product: CASSSVAAQFF.

This chain links TRBV2 with TRBJ2-2, with a tentative D call TRBD1 (5 bases). Trimming took off 5 bases at V and 6 bases at J, with 13 bases between the two ends. From germline, CDR1 is SNHLY and CDR2 FYNNEI. This CDR3 is 14 amino acids long. CDR3 amino acids: CASSLRQGAGELFF. CDR3 bases: TGTGCCAGCAGTCTACGGCAGGGCGCCGGGGAGCTGTTTTTT.

The V and J genes are TRBV7-9 and TRBJ2-7, with 7 positions matching TRBD1. V shed 5 bases, J shed 4 bases, and the junction held 8 bases outside the gene matches. Per germline, CDR1 SEHNR and CDR2 FQNEAQ (reference sequence). The length of the CDR3 is 14 residues. For the CDR3, the DNA is TGTGCCAGCAGCCCGCGGACAGGACATTACGAGCAGTACTTC. Amino acids: CASSPRTGHYEQYF.

This rearrangement joins TRBV27 to TRBJ2-2; 9 bases map to TRBD2. V shed 6 bases, J shed 9 bases, and the junction held 11 bases outside the gene matches. The CDR3 covers 15 residues. Germline V gene data show CDR1 as MNHEY and CDR2 as SMNVEV (reference sequence). The CDR3 sequence is CASSTSGLHNRELFF. CDR3 nucleotide sequence: TGTGCCAGCAGCACTAGCGGGTTGCACAACCGGGAGCTGTTTTTT.

The V call is TRBV5-1, the J call TRBJ1-1; a possible D gene is TRBD1 (6 bases). The CDR3 is made up of 14 amino acids. The germline CDR1 and CDR2 sequences are SGHRS and YFSETQ. Trimming stripped 6 bases from V and 1 base from J, with 13 bases between. The CDR3 reads CASNRVSGNTEAFF. As DNA, the CDR3 is TGCGCCAGCAACAGGGTAAGCGGGAACACTGAAGCTTTCTTT. Based on the CDR3 plus reference TRBV5-1 and TRBJ1-1, the full variable domain is KAGVTQTPRYLIKTRGQQVTLSCSPISGHRSVSWYQQTPGQGLQFLFEYFSETQRNKGNFPGRFSGRQFSNSRSEMNVSTLELGDSALYLCASNRVSGNTEAFFGQGTRLTVV.

The gene calls are TRBV27 and TRBJ2-7; 9 nucleotides match TRBD2. V was pared by 6 bases and J by 2 bases, with 8 bases of the junction left unmatched. The CDR3 length is 15 residues. The germline V gene has CDR1 MNHEY and CDR2 SMNVEV (reference sequence). CDR3 protein: CASSPGLAGTYEQYF. The CDR3 nucleotides are TGTGCCAGCAGCCCCGGGCTAGCGGGAACCTACGAGCAGTACTTC.